The 4 T cell receptor beta chains below were found in one sample sequenced in a study of cytomegalovirus exposure and HLA in healthy donors. Data came from immunoSEQ multiplex PCR; TCRdb stores just in-frame clones and leaves some out. The repertoire holds fewer than 150,000 clones, with 86% as singletons. Sequencing was performed on PBMCs. These TCRs come from a man aged 18 to 30 in good health and CMV-seronegative.

This clone was recorded only once. The chain couples TRBV12-5 to TRBJ2-2; D might be TRBD1 (6 bases). The CDR3 consists of 14 residues. V lost 6 bases and J 4 bases, leaving 12 bases between the germline ends. Germline V gene lookup returns CDR1 LGHNT and CDR2 FRNRAP. CDR3 amino acids: CASGPGTTTGELFF. In DNA, the CDR3 is TGTGCTAGTGGCCCCGGGACAACCACCGGGGAGCTGTTTTTT.

The V call is TRBV27, the J call TRBJ1-1; D ambiguous. The V gene's germline CDR1 is MNHEY and CDR2 SMNVEV (reference sequence). The CDR3 is 15 amino acids. V was cut by 3 bases and J by 1 base, with 12 bases left in between. CDR3 residues: CASSFTPRGNTEAFF. In nucleotides, the CDR3 is TGTGCCAGCAGTTTTACCCCCCGGGGGAACACTGAAGCTTTCTTT.

The chain recombines TRBV10-2 with TRBJ2-3; no firm D call. The germline V gene encodes CDR1 WSHSY and CDR2 SAAADI. CDR3 length equals 11 residues. Trimming removed 8 bases at V and 5 bases at J, with 8 bases between. CDR3 coding DNA: TGCGCCAGCGGCCCGGGAGATACGCAGTATTTT. Translation: CASGPGDTQYF.

The chain links TRBV6-5 to TRBJ2-1; 7 nucleotides align to TRBD2. Per germline, CDR1 MNHEY and CDR2 SVGAGI. J lost 3 bases, V lost 8 bases, and 10 bases had no gene match. CDR3 length equals 15 residues. CDR3 in amino acids: CASRISLAVYNEQFF. The DNA for the CDR3 is TGTGCCAGCCGCATTTCCCTAGCGGTCTACAATGAGCAGTTCTTC.